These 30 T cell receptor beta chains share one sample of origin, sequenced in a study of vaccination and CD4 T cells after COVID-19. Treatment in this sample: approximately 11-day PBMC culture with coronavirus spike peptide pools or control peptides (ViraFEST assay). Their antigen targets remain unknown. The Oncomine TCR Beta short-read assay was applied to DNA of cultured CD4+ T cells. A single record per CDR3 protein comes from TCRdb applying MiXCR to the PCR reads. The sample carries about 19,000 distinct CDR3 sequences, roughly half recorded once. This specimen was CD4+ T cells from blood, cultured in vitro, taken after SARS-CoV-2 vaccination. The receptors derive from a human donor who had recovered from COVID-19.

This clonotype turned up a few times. CDR3 DNA sequence: TGTGCCAGCAGCGCGGGACAGATTCGTCAGCCCCAGCATTTT. This encodes CASSAGQIRQPQHF. The rearrangement links TRBV7-8 to TRBJ1-5; 7 nucleotides agree with TRBD1. Germline loops: CDR1 SGHVS, CDR2 FQNEAQ. The V and J ends lost 5 bases and 6 bases, in that order; junction bases with no gene match: 7. This CDR3 contains 14 residues.

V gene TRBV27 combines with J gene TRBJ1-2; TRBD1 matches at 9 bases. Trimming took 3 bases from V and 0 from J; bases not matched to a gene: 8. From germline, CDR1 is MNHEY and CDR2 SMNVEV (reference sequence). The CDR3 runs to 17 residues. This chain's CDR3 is CASSLLTGTGTNYGYTF. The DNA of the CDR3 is TGTGCCAGCAGTTTGCTCACCGGGACAGGGACTAACTATGGCTACACCTTC.

In nucleotides, the CDR3 is TGTGCCAGCAGCTTAGTGGGATCTGGGAGCAATCAGCCCCAGCATTTT. Residues: CASSLVGSGSNQPQHF. The chain recombines TRBV7-2 with TRBJ1-5, with unresolved D. This CDR3 is built from 16 residues. Germline CDR1 is SGHTA and CDR2 is FQGNSA. V was clipped by 1 base and J by 1 base, with 11 bases between them.

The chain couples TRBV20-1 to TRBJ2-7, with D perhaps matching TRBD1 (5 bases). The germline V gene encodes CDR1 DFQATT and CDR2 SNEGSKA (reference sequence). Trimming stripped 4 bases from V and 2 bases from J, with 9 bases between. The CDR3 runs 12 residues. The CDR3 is CSATDSTYEQYF. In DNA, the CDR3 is TGCAGTGCTACCGACAGTACCTACGAGCAGTACTTC.

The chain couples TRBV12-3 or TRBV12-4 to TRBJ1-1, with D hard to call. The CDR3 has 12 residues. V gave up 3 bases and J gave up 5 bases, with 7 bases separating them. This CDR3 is CASSLTGTEAFF. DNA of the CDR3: TGTGCCAGCAGTTTGACCGGAACTGAAGCTTTCTTT.

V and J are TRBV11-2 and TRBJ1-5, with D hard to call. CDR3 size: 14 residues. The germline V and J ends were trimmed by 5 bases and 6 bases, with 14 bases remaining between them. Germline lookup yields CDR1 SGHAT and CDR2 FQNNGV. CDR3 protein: CASSPSGNRQPQHF. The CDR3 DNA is TGTGCCAGCAGCCCCTCCGGGAACCGTCAGCCCCAGCATTTT.

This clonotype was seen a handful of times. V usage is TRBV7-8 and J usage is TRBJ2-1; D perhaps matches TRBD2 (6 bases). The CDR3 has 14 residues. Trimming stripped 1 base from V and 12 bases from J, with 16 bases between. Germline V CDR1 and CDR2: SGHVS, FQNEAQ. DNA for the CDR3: TGTGCCAGCAGCTTAGGATTTTCGGGGGAAGGGCAGTTCTTC. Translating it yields CASSLGFSGEGQFF.

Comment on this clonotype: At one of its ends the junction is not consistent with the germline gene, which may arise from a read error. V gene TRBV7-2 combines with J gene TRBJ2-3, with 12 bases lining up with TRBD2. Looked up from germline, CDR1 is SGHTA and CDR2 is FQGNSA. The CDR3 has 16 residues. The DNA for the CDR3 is TGCGCCAGCAGCCAACTAGCGGGGGGTTGGTCAGATACGCAGTATTTT. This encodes CASSQLAGGWSDTQYF.

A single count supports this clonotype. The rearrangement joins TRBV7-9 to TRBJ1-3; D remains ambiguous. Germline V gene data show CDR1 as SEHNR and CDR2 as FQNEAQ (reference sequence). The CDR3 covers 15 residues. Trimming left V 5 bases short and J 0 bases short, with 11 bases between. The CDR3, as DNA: TGTGCCAGCAGCATCGGCGGGCACTCTGGAAACACCATATATTTT. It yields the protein CASSIGGHSGNTIYF.

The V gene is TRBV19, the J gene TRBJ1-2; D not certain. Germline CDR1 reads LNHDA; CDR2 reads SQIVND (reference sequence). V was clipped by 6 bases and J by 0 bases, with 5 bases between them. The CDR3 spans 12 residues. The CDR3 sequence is CASSPANYGYTF. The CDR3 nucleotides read TGTGCCAGTAGCCCTGCTAACTATGGCTACACCTTC.

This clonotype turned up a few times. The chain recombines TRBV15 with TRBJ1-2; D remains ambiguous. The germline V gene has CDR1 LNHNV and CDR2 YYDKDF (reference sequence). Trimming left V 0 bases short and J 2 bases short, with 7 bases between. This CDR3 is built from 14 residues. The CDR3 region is CATSRDLTNYGYTF. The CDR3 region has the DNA TGTGCCACCAGCAGAGACTTGACCAACTATGGCTACACCTTC.

The CDR3 DNA is TGTGCCAGCAGTAGGACTAGCGGGCAAGAGACCCAGTACTTC. Amino acid sequence: CASSRTSGQETQYF. This chain links TRBV12-3 or TRBV12-4 with TRBJ2-5; TRBD2 aligns across 11 bases. V lost 5 bases, J lost 2 bases, and 1 base stayed unmatched. CDR3 length equals 14 residues.

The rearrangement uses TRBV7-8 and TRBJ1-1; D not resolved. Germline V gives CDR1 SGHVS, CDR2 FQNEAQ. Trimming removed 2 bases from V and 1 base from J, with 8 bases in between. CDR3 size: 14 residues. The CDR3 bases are TGTGCCAGCAGCTTAAGGGTTAAGAACACTGAAGCTTTCTTT. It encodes CASSLRVKNTEAFF.

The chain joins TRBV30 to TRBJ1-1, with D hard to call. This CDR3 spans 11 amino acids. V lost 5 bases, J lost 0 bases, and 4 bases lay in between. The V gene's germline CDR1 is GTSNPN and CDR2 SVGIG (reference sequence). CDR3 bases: TGTGCCTGGGTGATGAACACTGAAGCTTTCTTT. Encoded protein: CAWVMNTEAFF. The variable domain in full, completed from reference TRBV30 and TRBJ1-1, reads SQTIHQWPATLVQPVGSPLSLECTVEGTSNPNLYWYRQAAGRGLQLLFYSVGIGQISSEVPQNLSASRPQDRQFILSSKKLLLSDSGFYLCAWVMNTEAFFGQGTRLTVV.

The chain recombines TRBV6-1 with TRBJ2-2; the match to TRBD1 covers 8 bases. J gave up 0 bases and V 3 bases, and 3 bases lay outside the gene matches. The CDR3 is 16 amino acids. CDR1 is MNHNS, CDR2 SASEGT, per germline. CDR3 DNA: TGTGCCAGCAGTGAGCAGGGGGCCGCGAACACCGGGGAGCTGTTTTTT. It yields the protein CASSEQGAANTGELFF.

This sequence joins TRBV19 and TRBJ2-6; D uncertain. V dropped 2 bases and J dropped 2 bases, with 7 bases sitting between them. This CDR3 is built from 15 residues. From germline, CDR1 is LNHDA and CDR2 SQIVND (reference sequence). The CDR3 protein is CASSIQSPGANVLTF. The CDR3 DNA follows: TGTGCCAGTAGTATACAGAGCCCTGGGGCCAACGTCCTGACTTTC.

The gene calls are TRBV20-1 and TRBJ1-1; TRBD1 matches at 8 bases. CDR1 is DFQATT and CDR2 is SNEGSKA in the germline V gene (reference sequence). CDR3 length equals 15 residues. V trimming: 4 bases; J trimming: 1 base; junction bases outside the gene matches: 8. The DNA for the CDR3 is TGCAGTGCTACTGACAGGGGTTCGAAGAACACTGAAGCTTTCTTT. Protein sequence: CSATDRGSKNTEAFF.

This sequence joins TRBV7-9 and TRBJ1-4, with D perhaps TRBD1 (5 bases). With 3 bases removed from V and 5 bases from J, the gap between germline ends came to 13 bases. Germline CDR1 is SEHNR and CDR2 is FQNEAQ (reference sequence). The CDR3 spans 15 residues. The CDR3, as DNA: TGTGCCAGCAGCTTGGATGGCGGACACAATGAAAAACTGTTTTTT. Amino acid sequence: CASSLDGGHNEKLFF.

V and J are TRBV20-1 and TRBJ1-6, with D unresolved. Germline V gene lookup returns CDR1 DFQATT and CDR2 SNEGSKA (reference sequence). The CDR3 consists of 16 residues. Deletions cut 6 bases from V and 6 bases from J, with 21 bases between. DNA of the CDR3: TGCAGTGCGAGCAAGGAGCCGGGTTCCGGTAATTCACCCCTCCACTTT. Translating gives CSASKEPGSGNSPLHF.

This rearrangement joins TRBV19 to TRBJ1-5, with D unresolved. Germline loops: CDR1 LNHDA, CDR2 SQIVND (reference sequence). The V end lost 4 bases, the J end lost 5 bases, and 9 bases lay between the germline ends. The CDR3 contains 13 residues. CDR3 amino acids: CASSTRSYQPQHF. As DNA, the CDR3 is TGTGCCAGTAGTACGAGGTCATATCAGCCCCAGCATTTT.

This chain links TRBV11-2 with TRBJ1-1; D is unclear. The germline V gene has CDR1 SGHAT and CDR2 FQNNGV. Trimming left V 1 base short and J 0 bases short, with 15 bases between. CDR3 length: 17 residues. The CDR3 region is CASSLGLGGRLNTEAFF. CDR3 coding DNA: TGTGCCAGCAGCTTAGGCCTAGGTGGCAGGCTGAACACTGAAGCTTTCTTT.

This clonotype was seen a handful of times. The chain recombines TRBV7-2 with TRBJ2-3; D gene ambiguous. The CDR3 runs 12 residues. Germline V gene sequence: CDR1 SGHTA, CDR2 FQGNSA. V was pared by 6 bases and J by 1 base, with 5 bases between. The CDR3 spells CASSIGTDTQYF. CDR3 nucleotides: TGTGCCAGCAGTATAGGCACAGATACGCAGTATTTT.

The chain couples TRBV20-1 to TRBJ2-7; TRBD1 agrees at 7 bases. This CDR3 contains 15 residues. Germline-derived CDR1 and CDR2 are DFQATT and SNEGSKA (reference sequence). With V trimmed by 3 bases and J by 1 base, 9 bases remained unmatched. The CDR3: CSASSGTALSYEQYF. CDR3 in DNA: TGCAGTGCTAGTTCGGGGACAGCACTATCCTACGAGCAGTACTTC.

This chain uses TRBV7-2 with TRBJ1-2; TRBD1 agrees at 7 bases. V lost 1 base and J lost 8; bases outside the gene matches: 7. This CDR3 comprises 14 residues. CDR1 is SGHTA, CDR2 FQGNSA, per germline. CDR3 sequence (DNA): TGTGCCAGCAGCTTAGAGGGGGCGCCCTCCGGCTACACCTTC. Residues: CASSLEGAPSGYTF.

The CDR3 is CASSLMAGVLYEQYF. The CDR3 DNA is TGTGCCAGCAGCTTAATGGCAGGAGTACTCTACGAGCAGTACTTC. The gene calls are TRBV11-3 and TRBJ2-7, with D uncertain. Germline assignment: CDR1 SGHNT and CDR2 YENEEA. There are 15 residues in the CDR3. The V and J ends lost 2 bases and 3 bases respectively, with 14 bases between them.

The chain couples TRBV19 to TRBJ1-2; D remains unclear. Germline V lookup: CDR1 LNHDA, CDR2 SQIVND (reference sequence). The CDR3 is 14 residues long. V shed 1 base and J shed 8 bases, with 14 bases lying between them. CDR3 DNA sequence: TGTGCCAGTAGTATAGCTTCGCTCCCGGACGGCTACACCTTC. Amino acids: CASSIASLPDGYTF.

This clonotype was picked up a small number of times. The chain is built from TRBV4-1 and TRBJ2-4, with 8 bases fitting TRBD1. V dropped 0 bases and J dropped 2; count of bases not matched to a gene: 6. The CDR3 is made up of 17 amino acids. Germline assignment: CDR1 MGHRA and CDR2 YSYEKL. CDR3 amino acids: CASSQDGQGASKNIQYF. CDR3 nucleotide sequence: TGCGCCAGCAGCCAAGATGGGCAGGGGGCTTCCAAAAACATTCAGTACTTC.

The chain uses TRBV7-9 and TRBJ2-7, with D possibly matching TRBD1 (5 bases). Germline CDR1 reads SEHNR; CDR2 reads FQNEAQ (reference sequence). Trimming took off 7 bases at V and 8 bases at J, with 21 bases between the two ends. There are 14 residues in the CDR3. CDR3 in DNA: TGTGCCAGCACCGACTGGGGCAGAACTACGCAGCAGTACTTC. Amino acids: CASTDWGRTTQQYF.

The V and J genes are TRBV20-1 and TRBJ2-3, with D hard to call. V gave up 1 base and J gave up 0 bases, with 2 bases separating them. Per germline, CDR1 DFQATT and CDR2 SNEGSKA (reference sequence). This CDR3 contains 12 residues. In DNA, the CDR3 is TGCAGTGCTAGAGCTAGCACAGATACGCAGTATTTT. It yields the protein CSARASTDTQYF.

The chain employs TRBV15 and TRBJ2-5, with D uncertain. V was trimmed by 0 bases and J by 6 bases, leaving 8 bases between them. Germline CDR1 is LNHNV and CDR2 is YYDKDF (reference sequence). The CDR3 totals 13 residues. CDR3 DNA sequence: TGTGCCACCAGCAGAGATTTAGGCAAGACCCAGTACTTC. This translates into CATSRDLGKTQYF.